The 10 T cell receptor beta chains listed next were all sequenced from one sample in a study of blood T cell repertoires in COVID-19 (dated by TCRdb to about 2020). The library was prepared using the immunoSEQ multiplex PCR assay. This is the immuneACCESS table as TCRdb keeps it, with only in-frame sequences that have V and J called. A part of the clones is gone; compared with another copy, unresolved V genes explain less than half, and the rest is unexplained. The sample table shows 160,000 or so clones, and about nine tenths are seen once. Of the sample, 2.4% falls within the top ten clones. Sequences were obtained from peripheral blood. These receptor sequences come from a woman in her 70s with acute or convalescent COVID-19.

The CDR3 region is CASSQGGTNEKLFF. The CDR3 DNA sequence: TGTGCCAGCAGTCAGGGAGGTACTAATGAAAAACTGTTTTTT. The rearrangement links TRBV28 to TRBJ1-4; a weak D match, TRBD1 (5 bases). Deletions cut 5 bases from V and 2 bases from J, with 9 bases between. Germline CDR1 reads MDHEN; CDR2 reads SYDVKM. CDR3 length: 14 residues. Full variable domain (remainder filled in from reference TRBV28 and TRBJ1-4): DVKVTQSSRYLVKRTGEKVFLECVQDMDHENMFWYRQDPGLGLRLIYFSYDVKMKEKGDIPEGYSVSREKKERFSLILESASTNQTSMYLCASSQGGTNEKLFFGSGTQLSVL.

This clone has a single count. V usage is TRBV2 and J usage is TRBJ2-2, with D unresolved. Germline CDR1 reads SNHLY; CDR2 reads FYNNEI. The CDR3 length is 13 residues. Deletions cut 7 bases from V and 6 bases from J, with 12 bases between. CDR3 in amino acids: CASIRRPPGELFF. The CDR3 DNA reads TGTGCCAGCATCCGCAGGCCCCCCGGGGAGCTGTTTTTT.

The chain is built from TRBV2 and TRBJ1-1; 11 bases agree with TRBD1. The V segment lost 7 bases and the J segment 1 base; nucleotides outside the gene matches: 5. Per the germline V gene, CDR1 is SNHLY and CDR2 is FYNNEI. The CDR3 is 15 residues long. CDR3 loop: CASNVDRGRNTEAFF. The CDR3 DNA follows: TGTGCCAGCAACGTGGACAGGGGGCGGAACACTGAAGCTTTCTTT.

V gene TRBV9 combines with J gene TRBJ2-7; D possibly corresponds to TRBD1 (5 bases). This CDR3 has 15 residues. V lost 0 bases to trimming and J lost 5 bases, with 15 bases between them. CDR1 is SGDLS, CDR2 YYNGEE, per germline. In DNA form, the CDR3 reads TGTGCCAGCAGCGTAGGCTTCGCAGGGTGGAACGAGCAGTACTTC. Its protein is CASSVGFAGWNEQYF.

This rearrangement joins TRBV28 to TRBJ1-6; D perhaps matches TRBD1 (6 bases). CDR3 size: 14 residues. Germline V gives CDR1 MDHEN, CDR2 SYDVKM. Trimming stripped 3 bases from V and 8 bases from J, with 11 bases between. As DNA, the CDR3 is TGTGCCAGCAGTTTTGAAGGGGGTGATTCACCCCTCCACTTT. Translating gives CASSFEGGDSPLHF.

The chain recombines TRBV6-2 or TRBV6-3 with TRBJ1-2; D is possibly TRBD1 (5 bases). The germline V and J ends were trimmed by 6 bases and 4 bases, with 18 bases remaining between them. The CDR3 sequence is 15 residues long. Per the germline V gene, CDR1 is MNHEY and CDR2 is SVGEGT. DNA of the CDR3: TGTGCCAGCAGCCCTACTTTTGACAGCCTCTATGGCTACACCTTC. Translated: CASSPTFDSLYGYTF.

The chain links TRBV6-2 or TRBV6-3 to TRBJ2-5; 9 nucleotides line up with TRBD1. V was pared by 6 bases and J by 7 bases, with 6 bases of the junction left unmatched. Germline V lookup: CDR1 MNHEY, CDR2 SVGEGT. This CDR3 comprises 13 residues. CDR3 in amino acids: CASSRDREATQYF. The CDR3, as DNA: TGTGCCAGCAGCCGGGACAGGGAGGCGACCCAGTACTTC.

This chain connects TRBV10-3 to TRBJ1-1; TRBD1 aligns across 9 bases. The CDR3 spans 13 residues. With 2 bases clipped from V and 10 bases from J, the junction kept 5 bases outside the gene matches. Germline CDR1 is ENHRY and CDR2 is SYGVKD. As DNA, the CDR3 is TGTGCCATCAGTGAGGGACAGGGGATGCGAGCTTTCTTT. This translates into CAISEGQGMRAFF.

The V and J genes are TRBV18 and TRBJ2-3, with D maybe TRBD2 (6 bases). Germline V lookup: CDR1 KGHSH, CDR2 LQKENI. CDR3 length equals 15 residues. Trimming left V 5 bases short and J 4 bases short, with 16 bases between. The CDR3 loop is CASSSSHGGSDTQYF. The CDR3 DNA follows: TGTGCCAGCTCATCCTCGCACGGGGGTTCAGATACGCAGTATTTT.

The chain uses TRBV3-1 (or the pseudogene TRBV3-2) and TRBJ1-1, with 9 bases matching TRBD1. J was trimmed by 3 bases and V by 5 bases; bases with no gene match: 7. The CDR3 totals 15 residues. Looked up from germline, CDR1 is LGHDT and CDR2 is YNNKEL (reference sequence). The CDR3 DNA reads TGTGCCAGCAGCAACACAGGGGGCCGGCACACTGAAGCTTTCTTT. Its protein product is CASSNTGGRHTEAFF.